What follows are 25 T cell receptor beta chains derived from one specimen sequenced in a study of CD8+CD57+ T cells in acquired aplastic anemia. Genomic DNA was employed as the template in profiling TCR beta VDJ and CDR3. MiXCR, applied by TCRdb to the reads, yields one record per CDR3 protein. The sample includes roughly 250,000 distinct CDR3 sequences, around 82% of them seen just once. Patients chosen for sequencing had shown CD8+CD57+ cell expansion by flow cytometry. The material sequenced was sorted CD4+, CD8+, or CD8+CD57+ T cells (not recorded which) from PBMCs. Receptors originate from a human donor with aplastic anemia.

V usage is TRBV7-8 and J usage is TRBJ2-7; TRBD2 is a possible D gene (6 bases). V shed 0 bases and J shed 4 bases, with 22 bases lying between them. CDR1 is SGHVS, CDR2 FQNEAQ, per germline. CDR3 length equals 18 residues. The CDR3 coding sequence is TGTGCCAGCAGCTTAGCGGGAGGTCCCACTGCGCAGTATTACGAGCAGTACGTC. It translates to CASSLAGGPTAQYYEQYV.

The genes are TRBV9 and TRBJ1-4; D remains unclear. Trimming took 3 bases from V and 4 from J, leaving 19 bases between them. This CDR3 comprises 17 residues. In germline, CDR1 is SGDLS, CDR2 YYNGEE. CDR3 sequence reads: CASSGCSGEQINEKLFF. CDR3 coding DNA: TGTGCCAGCAGCGGGTGTTCAGGAGAACAAATTAATGAAAAACTGTTTTTT.

About this clonotype itself: The junction departs from the called germline gene at one end, perhaps through a read error. This chain joins TRBV7-3 and TRBJ2-5; the D is unclear. The CDR3 extends over 14 amino acids. In germline, CDR1 is SGHTA, CDR2 FQGTGA. Here the CDR3 DNA reads TGTGCCACCAGCAGAGGCAGAGATCACGAGACCCAGTATTTC. Translated: CATSRGRDHETQYF.

Notes on this clonotype: This CDR3 is missing its conserved last phenylalanine or tryptophan, likely due to a read error. The DNA is left out, because the CDR3 cannot be placed on it with certainty; the CDR3 is given as TCRdb lists it. The J gene is TRBJ1-1, the V gene TRBV7-9; TRBD1 is the table's D call, not checked against the DNA. CDR1 is SEHNR, CDR2 FQNEAQ, per germline (reference sequence). The CDR3 totals 15 residues, both ends included. The CDR3 is CASSLERTGGSEEFS.

Notes on this clonotype: It is likely a read error, because the conserved phenylalanine at the end of the CDR3 is missing. The DNA is left out, because the CDR3 cannot be placed on it with certainty; the CDR3 is given as TCRdb lists it. The chain recombines TRBV7-9 with TRBJ2-3; no DNA check was done on the table's D call, TRBD2. CDR1 is SEHNR and CDR2 is FQNEAQ in the germline V gene (reference sequence). 13 amino acids form the CDR3, both terminal residues included. This CDR3 reads CASSIGLMTSGES.

This clonotype was detected ten times or more. The chain joins TRBV6-1 to TRBJ1-2; weak D call: TRBD1 (6 bases). V shed 7 bases and J shed 4 bases, with 16 bases lying between them. The CDR3 is 14 amino acids. Per germline, CDR1 MNHNS and CDR2 SASEGT. As DNA, the CDR3 is TGTGCCAGCAACCTAGTGGACAGTTTCTATGGCTACACCTTC. Translation: CASNLVDSFYGYTF.

This clonotype came up a few times. Since no conserved phenylalanine or tryptophan closes the CDR3, a read error is the likely cause. The DNA is left out, because the CDR3 cannot be placed on it with certainty; the CDR3 is given as TCRdb lists it. The chain combines TRBV9 with TRBJ2-1; the table's D call TRBD2 went unverified against the DNA. Germline V gives CDR1 SGDLS, CDR2 YYNGEE. The CDR3 extends over 13 residues, inclusive of both ends. The chain's CDR3 is CASGSAGNIQYFV.

The J gene is TRBJ2-3, the V gene TRBV7-8, with unresolved D. Per the germline V gene, CDR1 is SGHVS and CDR2 is FQNEAQ. The CDR3 is made up of 12 amino acids. Trimming cost V 5 bases and J 14 bases, with 17 bases left between them. This CDR3 is CASSVGSDTTYF. Written as DNA, the CDR3 is TGTGCCAGCAGCGTTGGGTCAGATACGACGTATTTT.

The chain is built from TRBV7-9 and TRBJ1-2, with D maybe TRBD1 (6 bases). Between the trimmed V and J ends, which lost 11 bases and 7 bases, there was a span of 26 bases. Germline CDR1 and CDR2: SEHNR and FQNEAQ (reference sequence). The CDR3 consists of 15 residues. CDR3 sequence (DNA): TGTGCCGGCGTACCTGTGGGGGGCACGTCGCTTGGCTACACCTTC. Translated, it gives CAGVPVGGTSLGYTF.

The CDR3 nucleotides read TGTGCCACCAGTGATTTAGCGGGGGGGCAGAGAGATACGCAGTATTTT. This encodes CATSDLAGGQRDTQYF. The chain uses TRBV24-1 and TRBJ2-3; 10 bases match TRBD2. The CDR3 extends over 16 amino acids. Per the germline V gene, CDR1 is KGHDR and CDR2 is SFDVKD. After removal of 1 base from V and 5 bases from J, the junction contained 5 bases not matched to a gene.

This clonotype was detected a few times. The V call is TRBV7-8, the J call TRBJ2-7; D not certain. This CDR3 contains 14 residues. V dropped 1 base and J dropped 2 bases, with 9 bases sitting between them. Germline V gene lookup returns CDR1 SGHVS and CDR2 FQNEAQ. The CDR3 DNA is TGTGCCAGCAGCTTAGGACCGACGGCCTACGAGCAGTACTTC. Protein product: CASSLGPTAYEQYF.

For this clonotype: The missing conserved phenylalanine or tryptophan at the end of this CDR3 makes a read error likely. The DNA is left out, because the CDR3 cannot be placed on it with certainty; the CDR3 is given as TCRdb lists it. The chain uses TRBV9 and TRBJ2-3. 13 amino acids form the CDR3, both terminal residues included. CDR1 and CDR2 (germline): SGDLS, YYNGEE. The CDR3 sequence is CASGAAGNIPHFV.

The chain has TRBV11-3 and TRBJ1-6; D is unresolved. Looked up from germline, CDR1 is SGHNT and CDR2 is YENEEA. This CDR3 region has 15 residues. Trimming cost V 0 bases and J 7 bases, with 10 bases left between them. CDR3 nucleotides: TGTGCCAGCAGCTTAGATCTGAAAGGGAATTCACCCCTCCACTTT. Translation: CASSLDLKGNSPLHF.

The chain has TRBV5-6 and TRBJ2-7; TRBD1 agrees at 8 bases. The germline V gene has CDR1 SGHDT and CDR2 YYEEEE. V shed 4 bases and J 3 bases; nucleotides not matched to a gene: 9. The CDR3 runs 15 residues. CDR3 DNA: TGTGCCAGCAGCCTGAGGGAGGACAGGGTCTACGAGCAGTACTTC. This codes for CASSLREDRVYEQYF.

Turning to this clonotype: This likely comes from a read error, as the CDR3 has no conserved phenylalanine or tryptophan at its end. It is unclear where the CDR3 begins or ends on the DNA, so no DNA is shown, and the CDR3 is as TCRdb lists it. The chain couples TRBV9 to TRBJ2-3. The germline gives CDR1 SGDLS, CDR2 YYNGEE. The CDR3 length is 13 residues, termini included. CDR3 region: CASGDGSDAQQFV.

The J gene is TRBJ1-5, the V gene TRBV2; D is unclear. This CDR3 is 14 amino acids long. CDR1 and CDR2 (germline): SNHLY, FYNNEI. Trimming shortened V by 6 bases and J by 9 bases, and 18 bases separated the two germline ends. CDR3 in DNA: TGTGCCAGCAGGGATGCGTATAGAGATACGCCCCAGCATTTT. It is translated as CASRDAYRDTPQHF. Variable domain in full (rest from reference TRBV2 and TRBJ1-5): EPEVTQTPSHQVTQMGQEVILRCVPISNHLYFYWYRQILGQKVEFLVSFYNNEISEKSEIFDDQFSVERPDGSNFTLKIRSTKLEDSAMYFCASRDAYRDTPQHFGDGTRLSIL.

This clonotype occurred many times. The chain uses TRBV6-5 and TRBJ2-2; D ambiguous. The V and J ends lost 0 bases and 0 bases respectively, with 11 bases between them. Germline assignment: CDR1 MNHEY and CDR2 SVGAGI. This CDR3 spans 17 amino acids. The CDR3 loop reads CASSYSSGFANTGELFF. CDR3 nucleotides: TGTGCCAGCAGTTACTCATCCGGGTTCGCGAACACCGGGGAGCTGTTTTTT.

The V call is TRBV7-8, the J call TRBJ1-1, with unresolved D. The CDR3 covers 15 residues. With 4 bases removed from V and 14 bases from J, the gap between germline ends came to 26 bases. CDR1 and CDR2 (germline): SGHVS, FQNEAQ. CDR3 in amino acids: CASSSDPEWTSGSFF. The DNA for the CDR3 is TGTGCCAGCAGCTCCGACCCGGAATGGACCAGCGGGAGCTTCTTT.

The rearrangement uses TRBV6-6 and TRBJ2-3; possibly TRBD1 or TRBD2 for D (7 bases each). The CDR3 is 15 amino acids. The V gene's germline CDR1 is MNHNY and CDR2 SVGAGI (reference sequence). The ends were cut back, 5 bases at V and 6 bases at J, with 18 bases in the middle. The chain's CDR3 is CASSAPGGGMDTQYF. CDR3 sequence (DNA): TGTGCCAGCAGTGCCCCAGGGGGAGGGATGGATACGCAGTATTTT.

As regards this clonotype: One junction end does not reproduce the germline sequence, and a read error may be involved. This rearrangement joins TRBV28 to TRBJ2-1; TRBD2 matches 10 bases. The CDR3 extends over 13 amino acids. CDR1 is MDHEN, CDR2 SYDVKM, per germline. The DNA for the CDR3 is TGTGCCAGCAGTCGGAGACGAGCGGGAGGGGTGCTGTTC. This gives the protein CASSRRRAGGVLF.

The chain carries TRBV7-2 and TRBJ2-1; D is possibly TRBD2 (7 bases). Looked up from germline, CDR1 is SGHTA and CDR2 is FQGNSA. Trimming shortened V by 4 bases and J by 8 bases, and 21 bases separated the two germline ends. The CDR3 consists of 16 residues. The CDR3 region is CASSYSRRGRGDEQFF. Written as DNA, the CDR3 is TGTGCCAGCAGCTACTCAAGAAGAGGGAGGGGGGATGAGCAGTTCTTC.

The V and J genes are TRBV25-1 and TRBJ2-2; 10 bases align to TRBD2. The germline V gene has CDR1 MGHDK and CDR2 SYGVNS. The CDR3 loop spans 15 amino acids. V dropped 4 bases and J dropped 7; count of bases not matched to a gene: 6. CDR3 amino acids: CASSGRTSGNGELFF. CDR3 nucleotides: TGTGCCAGCAGTGGCAGGACTAGCGGTAACGGGGAGCTGTTTTTT.

The genes are TRBV2 and TRBJ1-2; D remains unclear. V lost 6 bases and J lost 4, with 6 bases in between. The germline gives CDR1 SNHLY, CDR2 FYNNEI. This CDR3 is 11 amino acids long. The CDR3 bases are TGTGCCAGCAGCATCCTCTATGGCTACACCTTC. This encodes CASSILYGYTF.

This chain connects TRBV7-9 to TRBJ2-3; D not certain. CDR3 size: 13 residues. In germline, CDR1 is SEHNR, CDR2 FQNEAQ (reference sequence). The V and J ends lost 5 bases and 10 bases respectively, with 16 bases between them. The CDR3 DNA is TGTGCCAGCAGCCCATACAGCCAGCCTGCGCAGTATTTT. Translating it yields CASSPYSQPAQYF. Supplemented by reference TRBV7-9 and TRBJ2-3, the full variable domain reads DTGVSQNPRHKITKRGQNVTFRCDPISEHNRLYWYRQTLGQGPEFLTYFQNEAQLEKSRLLSDRFSAERPKGSFSTLEIQRTEQGDSAMYLCASSPYSQPAQYFGPGTRLTVL.

This clonotype was recorded a few times. V and J are TRBV7-8 and TRBJ2-5, with a tentative D call TRBD2 (5 bases). CDR3 size: 14 residues. Germline V gene data show CDR1 as SGHVS and CDR2 as FQNEAQ. The V gene lost 0 bases and the J gene lost 2 bases, with 7 bases spanning the gap. CDR3 protein: CASSLASGQETQYF. DNA for the CDR3: TGTGCCAGCAGCTTAGCCAGCGGTCAAGAGACCCAGTACTTC.